What follows are 30 T cell receptor beta chains derived from one specimen sequenced in a study of cytomegalovirus exposure and HLA in healthy donors. The PCR used 60 Vbeta and 13 Jbeta primers. Generated by immunoSEQ multiplex PCR, the TCRdb table keeps only in-frame clones and is missing some. This sample has about 160,000 clones, with around 69% found just once. Specimen: PBMCs. These receptors came from a woman younger than 45 in good health and CMV-seronegative.

This chain links TRBV7-3 with TRBJ2-1; tentatively, D is TRBD2 (5 bases). The length of the CDR3 is 14 residues. Germline V lookup: CDR1 SGHTA, CDR2 FQGTGA. V lost 4 bases and J lost 2, with 9 bases in between. The CDR3 sequence: CASSSGGPYNEQFF. The CDR3 DNA reads TGTGCCAGCAGCTCCGGAGGCCCCTACAATGAGCAGTTCTTC.

The gene calls are TRBV28 and TRBJ1-1, with TRBD1 matching 8 bases. In germline, CDR1 is MDHEN, CDR2 SYDVKM. V shed 6 bases, J shed 0 bases, and the junction held 12 bases outside the gene matches. The CDR3 contains 17 residues. In DNA, the CDR3 is TGTGCCAGCAGCAGGCACAGGGGGTCTAAGGTGAACACTGAAGCTTTCTTT. It translates to CASSRHRGSKVNTEAFF.

This clone has a single count. The chain employs TRBV6-8 and TRBJ2-7; the D gene is possibly TRBD1 (6 bases). Trimming stripped 2 bases from V and 3 bases from J, with 14 bases between. Germline V gene data show CDR1 as MNHGY and CDR2 as SAAAGT. The CDR3 is made up of 15 amino acids. CDR3 amino acids: CASSYGQGLGYEQYF. The CDR3 nucleotides read TGTGCCAGCAGTTACGGGCAGGGGCTAGGCTACGAGCAGTACTTC.

The chain carries TRBV29-1 and TRBJ2-1; D is unclear. V was trimmed by 4 bases and J by 0 bases, leaving 7 bases between them. Per the germline V gene, CDR1 is SQVTM and CDR2 is ANQGSEA. CDR3 size: 13 residues. CDR3 sequence reads: CSVAESSYNEQFF. The DNA for the CDR3 is TGCAGCGTTGCCGAGAGCTCCTACAATGAGCAGTTCTTC.

CDR3 coding DNA: TGCGCCAGCTCGCGAAAAGGGAGGCGCTCTGGAAACACCATATATTTT. This sequence encodes CASSRKGRRSGNTIYF. This sequence joins TRBV5-1 and TRBJ1-3, with unresolved D. The V end was cut by 7 bases, the J end by 0 bases, with 17 bases between. The CDR3 has 16 residues. Looked up from germline, CDR1 is SGHRS and CDR2 is YFSETQ.

The chain joins TRBV19 to TRBJ1-1, with D tentatively TRBD1 (5 bases). Trimming left V 2 bases short and J 1 base short, with 11 bases between. The germline V gene encodes CDR1 LNHDA and CDR2 SQIVND (reference sequence). The length of the CDR3 is 15 residues. The CDR3 region is CASSIPGWRNTEAFF. The CDR3 coding sequence is TGTGCCAGTAGTATACCAGGGTGGCGGAACACTGAAGCTTTCTTT.

The V gene is TRBV10-3, the J gene TRBJ2-1; 9 nucleotides line up with TRBD1. CDR1 and CDR2 (germline): ENHRY, SYGVKD. The CDR3 runs 15 residues. The V gene end was trimmed by 4 bases and the J gene end by 6 bases; junction bases not matched to a gene: 7. The CDR3 spells CAISGGQGEVNEQFF. CDR3 DNA: TGTGCCATCAGTGGGGGACAGGGAGAGGTCAATGAGCAGTTCTTC.

This clone occurred many times. The chain uses TRBV5-1 and TRBJ1-4; D uncertain. CDR3 length: 14 residues. V was shortened by 3 bases and J by 5 bases, with 11 bases between the two germline ends. Per the germline V gene, CDR1 is SGHRS and CDR2 is YFSETQ. The CDR3 protein is CASSSRSINEKLFF. The CDR3 DNA follows: TGCGCCAGCAGCTCCAGATCAATCAATGAAAAACTGTTTTTT.

The chain joins TRBV9 to TRBJ2-7; TRBD2 is a possible D gene (6 bases). The CDR3 is 15 residues long. Trimming removed 1 base from V and 0 bases from J, with 11 bases in between. Looked up from germline, CDR1 is SGDLS and CDR2 is YYNGEE. The CDR3 here is CASSVSGLFSYEQYF. In DNA form, the CDR3 reads TGTGCCAGCAGCGTAAGCGGGCTTTTCTCCTACGAGCAGTACTTC.

This clone has only a few counts. The gene calls are TRBV4-3 and TRBJ1-1, with D perhaps matching TRBD1 (6 bases). The CDR3 runs to 14 residues. Germline CDR1 and CDR2: LGHNA and YSLEER. V shed 4 bases and J shed 6 bases, with 15 bases lying between them. CDR3 sequence: CASSLNRDSAEAFF. CDR3 bases: TGCGCCAGCAGCCTTAACAGGGATAGCGCTGAAGCTTTCTTT.

The chain links TRBV2 to TRBJ1-1, with TRBD1 matching 7 bases. V lost 6 bases, J lost 6 bases, and 4 bases stayed unmatched. The V gene's germline CDR1 is SNHLY and CDR2 FYNNEI. The CDR3 extends over 12 amino acids. CDR3: CASRETGAEAFF. Here the CDR3 DNA reads TGTGCCAGCAGGGAAACAGGGGCTGAAGCTTTCTTT. The complete variable domain, with remaining parts taken from reference TRBV2 and TRBJ1-1, reads EPEVTQTPSHQVTQMGQEVILRCVPISNHLYFYWYRQILGQKVEFLVSFYNNEISEKSEIFDDQFSVERPDGSNFTLKIRSTKLEDSAMYFCASRETGAEAFFGQGTRLTVV.

The V call is TRBV5-8, the J call TRBJ1-5, with D hard to call. Germline values: CDR1 SGHTS, CDR2 YDEGEE. Trimming shortened V by 4 bases and J by 7 bases, and 15 bases separated the two germline ends. This CDR3 spans 14 amino acids. CDR3 coding DNA: TGTGCCAGCAGCCCCGGAGGGATCAGACAGCCCCAGCATTTT. Protein product: CASSPGGIRQPQHF.

The chain combines TRBV5-1 with TRBJ1-1, with no clear D. Germline assignment: CDR1 SGHRS and CDR2 YFSETQ. V was trimmed by 0 bases and J by 5 bases, leaving 11 bases between them. CDR3 length equals 14 residues. The DNA of the CDR3 is TGCGCCAGCAGCTTGGCCTATCCCGGGACTGAAGCTTTCTTT. It codes for CASSLAYPGTEAFF.

The J gene is TRBJ1-2, the V gene TRBV6-5, with unresolved D. The CDR3 is made up of 13 amino acids. CDR1 and CDR2 from the germline V gene are MNHEY and SVGAGI. V was trimmed by 5 bases and J by 5 bases, leaving 12 bases between them. DNA of the CDR3: TGTGCCAGCAGTCCGGAGGGCAGATATGGCTACACCTTC. It yields the protein CASSPEGRYGYTF.

This sequence joins TRBV28 and TRBJ2-7; 9 bases are shared with TRBD2. Trimming removed 5 bases from V and 3 bases from J; junction bases left unmatched: 8. Germline V CDR1 and CDR2: MDHEN, SYDVKM. The CDR3 extends over 15 amino acids. The CDR3 DNA follows: TGTGCCAGCAGTCCGGTGCGGACTAGCGACTACGAGCAGTACTTC. This gives the protein CASSPVRTSDYEQYF.

The V call is TRBV30, the J call TRBJ2-5, with TRBD2 identical over 11 bases. The closer fit of TRBJ2-7 to the DNA end suggests the J call may be wrong. The CDR3 has 13 residues. Per germline, CDR1 GTSNPN and CDR2 SVGIG (reference sequence). CDR3 sequence (DNA): TGTGCCTGGACTAGCGGGGGGACTTACGAGCAGTACTTC. It encodes CAWTSGGTYEQYF.

The rearrangement uses TRBV19 and TRBJ2-3; 8 nucleotides align to TRBD2. The CDR3 length is 14 residues. V dropped 6 bases and J dropped 1; count of bases not matched to a gene: 3. In germline, CDR1 is LNHDA, CDR2 SQIVND (reference sequence). The DNA of the CDR3 is TGTGCCAGTAGCGGGGGGGCTGGCACAGATACGCAGTATTTT. This translates into CASSGGAGTDTQYF. The full variable domain, completed using reference TRBV19 and TRBJ2-3, is DGGITQSPKYLFRKEGQNVTLSCEQNLNHDAMYWYRQDPGQGLRLIYYSQIVNDFQKGDIAEGYSVSREKKESFPLTVTSAQKNPTAFYLCASSGGAGTDTQYFGPGTRLTVL.

Only a few counts were recorded for this clone. The chain carries TRBV9 and TRBJ2-1; no clear D. The CDR3 is 14 amino acids. Germline-derived CDR1 and CDR2 are SGDLS and YYNGEE. Deletions cut 6 bases from V and 5 bases from J, with 15 bases between. The CDR3 here is CASTLGGLHNEQFF. The CDR3 DNA reads TGTGCCAGCACTCTAGGCGGCCTCCACAATGAGCAGTTCTTC. The full variable domain, with the rest looked up from reference TRBV9 and TRBJ2-1, is DSGVTQTPKHLITATGQRVTLRCSPRSGDLSVYWYQQSLDQGLQFLIQYYNGEERAKGNILERFSAQQFPDLHSELNLSSLELGDSALYFCASTLGGLHNEQFFGPGTRLTVL.

The rearrangement joins TRBV5-1 to TRBJ1-6; D may be TRBD1 (6 bases). Germline values: CDR1 SGHRS, CDR2 YFSETQ. The ends were cut back, 4 bases at V and 7 bases at J, with 15 bases in the middle. The CDR3 sequence is 15 residues long. The CDR3 DNA sequence: TGCGCCAGCAGCGAAAGGACAGTACAAAATTCACCCCTCCACTTT. This codes for CASSERTVQNSPLHF.

The J gene is TRBJ1-6, the V gene TRBV5-1; no definite D call. Deletions cut 1 base from V and 0 bases from J, with 8 bases between. The CDR3 extends over 16 amino acids. Germline V CDR1 and CDR2: SGHRS, YFSETQ. The CDR3 loop reads CASSLREISYNSPLHF. DNA for the CDR3: TGCGCCAGCAGCTTGCGGGAAATCTCCTATAATTCACCCCTCCACTTT.

This chain links TRBV4-3 with TRBJ2-7; the D gene is possibly TRBD2 (5 bases). This CDR3 has 18 amino acids. Germline V gene data show CDR1 as LGHNA and CDR2 as YSLEER. V was trimmed by 1 base and J by 2 bases, leaving 21 bases between them. Written as DNA, the CDR3 is TGCGCCAGCAGCCAAGTGGTACTAGATGGGCCTGAGGCCTACGAGCAGTACTTC. Its translation is CASSQVVLDGPEAYEQYF.

The CDR3 DNA follows: TGTGCCAGCATGGCTAGTTCAAATGAGCAGTTCTTC. Its protein is CASMASSNEQFF. J is TRBJ2-1 and V is TRBV27; D not certain. Between the trimmed V and J ends, which lost 7 bases and 7 bases, there was a span of 11 bases. The CDR3 totals 12 residues. The V gene's germline CDR1 is MNHEY and CDR2 SMNVEV (reference sequence).

The CDR3 reads CASSLGAHLFYFNEQFF. The CDR3 DNA is TGCGCCAGCAGCTTGGGGGCCCACCTCTTCTATTTCAATGAGCAGTTCTTC. V gene TRBV5-1 combines with J gene TRBJ2-1; D remains unclear. Trimming pared 0 bases from V and 6 bases from J, leaving 19 bases between. CDR3 length equals 17 residues. Germline V CDR1 and CDR2: SGHRS, YFSETQ. The full variable domain, in which reference TRBV5-1 and TRBJ2-1 provide the parts outside the CDR3, is KAGVTQTPRYLIKTRGQQVTLSCSPISGHRSVSWYQQTPGQGLQFLFEYFSETQRNKGNFPGRFSGRQFSNSRSEMNVSTLELGDSALYLCASSLGAHLFYFNEQFFGPGTRLTVL.

The V call is TRBV29-1, the J call TRBJ2-1, with 8 bases matching TRBD2. This CDR3 is built from 14 residues. The germline V gene has CDR1 SQVTM and CDR2 ANQGSEA. V lost 7 bases to trimming and J lost 6 bases; unmatched junction nucleotides: 11. The CDR3 here is CSASGTSFGNEQFF. The CDR3 region has the DNA TGCAGCGCCTCCGGGACTAGTTTTGGCAATGAGCAGTTCTTC.

The rearrangement links TRBV6-1 to TRBJ2-1; TRBD2 matches at 10 bases. From germline, CDR1 is MNHNS and CDR2 SASEGT. The V gene end was trimmed by 5 bases and the J gene end by 8 bases; junction bases not matched to a gene: 9. The CDR3 covers 15 residues. The CDR3 loop reads CASSSGLAEPHEQFF. The CDR3 nucleotides are TGTGCCAGCAGTTCAGGACTAGCGGAGCCCCATGAGCAGTTCTTC.

A single count supports this clone. The gene calls are TRBV6-5 and TRBJ2-1; 7 bases are shared with TRBD1. After removal of 5 bases from V and 7 bases from J, the junction contained 8 bases not matched to a gene. The V gene's germline CDR1 is MNHEY and CDR2 SVGAGI. This CDR3 has 14 residues. The CDR3 spells CASSNYRGANEQFF. As DNA, the CDR3 is TGTGCCAGCAGTAACTACAGGGGCGCTAATGAGCAGTTCTTC.

The chain is built from TRBV7-2 and TRBJ2-2; a possible D gene is TRBD1 (6 bases). Germline CDR1 SGHTA, CDR2 FQGNSA. CDR3 length: 16 residues. Deletions cut 1 base from V and 1 base from J, with 10 bases between. CDR3 DNA sequence: TGTGCCAGCAGCTTAGATAGGGGGTTGAACACCGGGGAGCTGTTTTTT. Its protein is CASSLDRGLNTGELFF.

This clone has just a few counts. This sequence joins TRBV5-1 and TRBJ2-1; 9 bases map to TRBD1. Germline loops: CDR1 SGHRS, CDR2 YFSETQ. This CDR3 is 16 amino acids long. V lost 0 bases, J lost 8 bases, and 9 bases stayed unmatched. The CDR3 DNA reads TGCGCCAGCAGCTTGGCCGGGACAGGGTTGATCTATGAGCAGTTCTTC. Translation gives CASSLAGTGLIYEQFF.

The chain employs TRBV28 and TRBJ1-3; perhaps TRBD1 as D (5 bases). The CDR3 sequence is 14 residues long. The V gene lost 6 bases and the J gene lost 2 bases, with 11 bases spanning the gap. CDR1 MDHEN and CDR2 SYDVKM come from the germline V gene. CDR3 sequence (DNA): TGTGCCAGCAGATTCAGGGTAACTGGAAACACCATATATTTT. Protein sequence: CASRFRVTGNTIYF.

The rearrangement uses TRBV6-4 and TRBJ1-1; tentatively, D is TRBD1 (6 bases). In germline, CDR1 is MRHNA, CDR2 SNTAGT. The length of the CDR3 is 14 residues. The germline V and J ends were trimmed by 6 bases and 4 bases, with 15 bases remaining between them. The CDR3 sequence is CASRNQQGSTEAFF. For the CDR3, the DNA is TGTGCCAGCAGGAACCAACAGGGCTCCACTGAAGCTTTCTTT.